This T cell receptor (beta chain) was recovered during a study of blood T cell repertoires in COVID-19. Deletions cut 5 bases from V and 4 bases from J, with 14 bases between. Germline-derived CDR1 and CDR2 are SGHTA and FQGNSA. This CDR3 region has 14 residues. TCRdb's copy holds only in-frame clones and misses some; the assay was immunoSEQ multiplex PCR. The data contain some 150,000 clones, over 80% of them singletons. The sequenced material came from peripheral blood. The source is a man aged 45-65 years who had recovered from COVID-19. The chain combines TRBV7-2 with TRBJ2-5; no firm D call. The CDR3 nucleotides are TGTGCCAGCAGCCCGACATTTTCCGCAGAGACCCAGTACTTC. It translates to CASSPTFSAETQYF.